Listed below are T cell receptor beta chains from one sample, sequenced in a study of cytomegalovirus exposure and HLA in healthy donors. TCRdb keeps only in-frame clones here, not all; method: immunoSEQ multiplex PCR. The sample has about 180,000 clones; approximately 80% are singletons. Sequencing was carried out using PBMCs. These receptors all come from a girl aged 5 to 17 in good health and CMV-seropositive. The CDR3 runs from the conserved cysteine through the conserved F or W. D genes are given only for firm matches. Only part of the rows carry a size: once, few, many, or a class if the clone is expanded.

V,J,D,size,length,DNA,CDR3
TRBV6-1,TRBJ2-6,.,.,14,TGTGCCAGCGACCCGGGTAATGGGGCCAACGTCCTGACTTTC,CASDPGNGANVLTF
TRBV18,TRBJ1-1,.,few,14,TGTGCCAGCTCACCGCCACACCCGAACACTGAAGCTTTCTTT,CASSPPHPNTEAFF
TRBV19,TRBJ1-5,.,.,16,TGTGCCAGTACCCGGACACCCAGGGTAATCCATCAGCCCCAGCATTTT,CASTRTPRVIHQPQHF
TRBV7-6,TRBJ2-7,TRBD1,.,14,TGTGCCAGCAGCCGTTTTTTACCTGGACAGGCCGAGGGGTTC,CASSRFLPGQAEGF
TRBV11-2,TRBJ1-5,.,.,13,TGTGCCAGCAGCGGAGGGAGCAATCAGCCCCAGCATTTT,CASSGGSNQPQHF
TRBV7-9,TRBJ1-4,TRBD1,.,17,TGTGCCAGCAGCTCCTCCCGACAGGGATCGGCTAATGAAAAACTGTTTTTT,CASSSSRQGSANEKLFF
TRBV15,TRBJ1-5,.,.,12,TGTGCCACCAGCAGAGATAGTCAGCCCCAGCATTTT,CATSRDSQPQHF
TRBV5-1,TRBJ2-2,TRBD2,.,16,TGCGCCAGTCGCAACCTAGCGGGAGTTAGAACCGGGGAGCTGTTTTTT,CASRNLAGVRTGELFF
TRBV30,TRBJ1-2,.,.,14,TGTGCCTGGAACCCCGGGGAGGGTAACTATGGCTACACCTTC,CAWNPGEGNYGYTF
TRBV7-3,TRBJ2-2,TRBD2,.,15,TGTGCCAGCAGCTTAATGGCGGGAGGGTTCGGGGAGCTGTTTTTT,CASSLMAGGFGELFF
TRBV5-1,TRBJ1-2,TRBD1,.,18,TGCGCCAGCAGCCCAAACCCCGCACAGGGGGCGAACAACTATGGCTACACCTTC,CASSPNPAQGANNYGYTF
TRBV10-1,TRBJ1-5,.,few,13,TGCGCCAGCAGTGAGATAGGGGATCAGCCCCAGCATTTT,CASSEIGDQPQHF
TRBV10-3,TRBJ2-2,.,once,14,TGTGCCACCCGACAGGAGAAATTAGCCGGGGAGCTGTTTTTT,CATRQEKLAGELFF
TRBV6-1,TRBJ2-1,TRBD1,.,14,TGTGCCAGCAGTCGGGACAGGGGAGACAATGAGCAGTTCTTC,CASSRDRGDNEQFF
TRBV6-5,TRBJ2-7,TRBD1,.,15,TGTGCCAGCAGTTACTCGAGGGACAGTTGGAACGAGCAGTGCTTC,CASSYSRDSWNEQCF
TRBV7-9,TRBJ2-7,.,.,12,TGTGCCAGCAGCCAACCTAACTACGAGCAGTACTTC,CASSQPNYEQYF
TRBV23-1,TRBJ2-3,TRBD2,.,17,TGCGCCAGCAGTCTCTCGGCTAGCGGGAGGAGCACAGATACGCAGTATTTT,CASSLSASGRSTDTQYF
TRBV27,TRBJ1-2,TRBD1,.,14,TGTGCCAGCAAATGGGGACAGGGAGACTATGGCTACACCTTC,CASKWGQGDYGYTF
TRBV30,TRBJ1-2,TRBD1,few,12,TGTGCCGGAGGGGGACAGGGGTATGGCTACACCTTC,CAGGGQGYGYTF
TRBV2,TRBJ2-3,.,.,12,TGTGCCAGCAGTGCGGGGACAGATACGCAGTATTTT,CASSAGTDTQYF
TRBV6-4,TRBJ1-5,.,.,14,TGTGCCAGCAGTGACTATCAAGGGAGTCAGCCCCAGCATTTT,CASSDYQGSQPQHF
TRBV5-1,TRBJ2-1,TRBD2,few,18,TGCGCCAGCAGCTTGGCCTTAGGGTGGGGACTAGCGGGAGATGAGCAGTTCTTC,CASSLALGWGLAGDEQFF
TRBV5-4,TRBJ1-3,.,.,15,TGTGCCAGCAGCTTGGTCAGGCCCTCTGGAAACACCATATATTTT,CASSLVRPSGNTIYF
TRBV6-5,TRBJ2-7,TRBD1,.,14,TGTGCCAGCAGAGCCGGGACAGGCACCTACGAGCAGTACTTC,CASRAGTGTYEQYF
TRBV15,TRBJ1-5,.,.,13,TGTGCCATCAGCAGAGATGACAGACCGCCCCAGCATTTT,CAISRDDRPPQHF
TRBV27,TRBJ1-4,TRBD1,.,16,TGTGCCAGCAGTAGCCGGGACAGGGAAGCTAATGAAAAACTGTTTTTT,CASSSRDREANEKLFF
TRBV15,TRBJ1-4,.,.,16,TGTGCCACCAGCAGAGATGGGGGGGAGACTAATGAAAAACTGTTTTTT,CATSRDGGETNEKLFF
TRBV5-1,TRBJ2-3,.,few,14,TGCGCCAGCAGCTTTTTCCCGACTACAGATACGCAGTATTTT,CASSFFPTTDTQYF
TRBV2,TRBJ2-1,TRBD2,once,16,TGTGCCAGCAGTGATTTATCACTAGCGCCTCACAATGAGCAGTTCTTC,CASSDLSLAPHNEQFF
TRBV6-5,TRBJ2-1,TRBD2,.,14,TGTGCCAGCAGGGGACTAGCGGGGCACAATGAGCAGTTCTTC,CASRGLAGHNEQFF
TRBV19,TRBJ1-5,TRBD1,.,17,TGTGCCAGTAGTATGCTGGGGACAGGGGGTCCTAATCAGCCCCAGCATTTT,CASSMLGTGGPNQPQHF
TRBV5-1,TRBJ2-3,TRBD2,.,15,TGCGCCAGCAGCACCGGACTAGCGGGGGCCGATACGCAGTATTTT,CASSTGLAGADTQYF
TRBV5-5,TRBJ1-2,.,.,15,TGTGCCAGCACCAAAGCTCCGGGTGCGGACTATGGCTACACCTTC,CASTKAPGADYGYTF
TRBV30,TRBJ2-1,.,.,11,TGTGCCTGGAGTTACACCAATGAGCAGTTCTTC,CAWSYTNEQFF
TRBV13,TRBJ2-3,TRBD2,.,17,TGTGCCAGCAGCTCACGGACTAGCGGGGCTAGCACAGATACGCAGTATTTT,CASSSRTSGASTDTQYF
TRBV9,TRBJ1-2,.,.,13,TGTGCCAGCAGCGGGGCAGGGCCCTATGGCTACACCTTC,CASSGAGPYGYTF
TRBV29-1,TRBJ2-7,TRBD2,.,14,TGCAGCGTCGCCCTAGGGAGCGGGAGTCTGGAGCAGTACTTC,CSVALGSGSLEQYF
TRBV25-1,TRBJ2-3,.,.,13,TGTGCCAGCAGTGTACAGATCACAGATACGCAGTATTTT,CASSVQITDTQYF
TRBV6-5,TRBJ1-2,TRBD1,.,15,TGTGCCAGCACTAAGGGACAGGGGGTCTACTATGGCTACACCTTC,CASTKGQGVYYGYTF
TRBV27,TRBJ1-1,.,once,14,TGTGCCAGCAGAATTGCAGAGGGGAACACTGAAGCTTTCTTT,CASRIAEGNTEAFF
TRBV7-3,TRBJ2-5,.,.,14,TGTGCCAGCAGCCGGGCAGGGGATGGGGAGACCCAGTACTTC,CASSRAGDGETQYF
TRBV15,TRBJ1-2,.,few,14,TGTGCCACCAGCAGGACACAGGGATCGAGGGGCTACACCTTC,CATSRTQGSRGYTF
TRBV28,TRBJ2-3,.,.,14,TGTGCCAGCAGTTTAGTAGCTCGGCAGGACACCACTTATTTT,CASSLVARQDTTYF
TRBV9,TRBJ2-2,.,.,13,TGCGCCAGCAGCGTCTCAGGGACCGGGGAGCTGTTTTTT,CASSVSGTGELFF
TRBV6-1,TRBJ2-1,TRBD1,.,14,TGTGCCAGCAGTGAAGGGACAGGGATTAATGAGCAGTTCTTC,CASSEGTGINEQFF
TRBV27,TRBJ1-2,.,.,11,TGTGCCAGCAGTCGGGGGGATGGCTACACCTTC,CASSRGDGYTF
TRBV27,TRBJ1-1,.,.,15,TGTGCCAGTAAAGTTCCGGGACAAATGAACACTGAAGCTTTCTTT,CASKVPGQMNTEAFF
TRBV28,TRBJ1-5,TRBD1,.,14,TGTGCCAGCAGTCCTGGACAGGGTAGTCAGCCCCAGCATTTT,CASSPGQGSQPQHF
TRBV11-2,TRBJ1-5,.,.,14,TGTGCCAGCAGCTTCCCAGGGGCGGGTCAGCCCCAGCATTTT,CASSFPGAGQPQHF
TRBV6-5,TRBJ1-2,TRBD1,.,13,TGTGCCAGCCGGACAGGAGCTAACTATGGCTACACCTTC,CASRTGANYGYTF
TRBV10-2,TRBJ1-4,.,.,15,TGCGCCAGCAGAAGGTCGGGGTTTGGAAATGAAAAACTGTTTTTT,CASRRSGFGNEKLFF
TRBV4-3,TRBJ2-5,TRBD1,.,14,TGCGCCAGCAGCCTTGGACAGGGACAAGAGACCCAGTACTTC,CASSLGQGQETQYF
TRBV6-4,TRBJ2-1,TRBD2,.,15,TGTGCCAGCAGTACTAGCGGGAGCTCCTACAATGAGCAGTTCTTC,CASSTSGSSYNEQFF
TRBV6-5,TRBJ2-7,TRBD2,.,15,TGTGCCAGCAGTTACTCGACGGGGGGGAGCTACGAGCAGTACTTC,CASSYSTGGSYEQYF
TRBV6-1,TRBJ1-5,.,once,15,TGTGCCAGCAGTGTCTCTACGGACAGACTCGGGCCCCAGCATTTT,CASSVSTDRLGPQHF
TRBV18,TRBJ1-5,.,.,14,TGTGCCAGCTCACTCGCAGGGGATCATCAGCCCCAGCATTTT,CASSLAGDHQPQHF
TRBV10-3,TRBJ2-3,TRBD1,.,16,TGTGCCATCGGGGGTTCCGGGACAGGGGGAACAGATACGCAGTATTTT,CAIGGSGTGGTDTQYF
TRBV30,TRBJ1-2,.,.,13,TGTGCCTGGAGTGCGGACAGACTCTATGGCTACACCTTC,CAWSADRLYGYTF
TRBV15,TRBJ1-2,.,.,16,TGTGCCACCAGAGGAGGGCCGGGGTCAGGGAACTATGGCTACACCTTC,CATRGGPGSGNYGYTF